This TCR beta chain was observed in a study of shared clonotypes between healthy human individuals. V trimming: 4 bases; J trimming: 1 base; junction bases outside the gene matches: 4. CDR1 SGHTA and CDR2 FQGNSA come from the germline V gene. This CDR3 has 16 residues. Generated by immunoSEQ multiplex PCR, the TCRdb table keeps only in-frame clones and is missing some. The sample lists about 2 million clones, 90% to 95% occurring once. The material sequenced was naive CD4+ T cells sorted from blood. Subset noted: CD45RA+ positively selected. The rearrangement links TRBV7-2 to TRBJ1-5; 10 nucleotides line up with TRBD1. The origin of this receptor is a man in his late teens or twenties in good health. CDR3 in DNA: TGTGCCAGCAGCTCACAGGGACAGGGGAGCAATCAGCCCCAGCATTTT. Its protein is CASSSQGQGSNQPQHF.